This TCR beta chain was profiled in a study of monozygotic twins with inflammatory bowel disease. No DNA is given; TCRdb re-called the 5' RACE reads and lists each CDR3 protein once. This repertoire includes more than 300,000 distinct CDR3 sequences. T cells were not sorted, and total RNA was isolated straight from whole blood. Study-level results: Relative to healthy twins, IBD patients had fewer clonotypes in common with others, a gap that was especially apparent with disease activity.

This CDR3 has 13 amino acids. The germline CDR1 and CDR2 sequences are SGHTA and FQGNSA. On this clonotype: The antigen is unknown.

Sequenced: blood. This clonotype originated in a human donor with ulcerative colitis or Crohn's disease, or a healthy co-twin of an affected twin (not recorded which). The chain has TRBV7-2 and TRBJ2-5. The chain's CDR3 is CASSLFDQETQYF.